Below are 30 T cell receptor beta chains sequenced from a single sample in a study of patients and donors after allogeneic stem cell transplantation. TCRdb fed the RT-PCR reads into MiXCR, producing one record per CDR3 protein. The data hold hundreds of thousands of distinct CDR3 sequences, with roughly 16% observed a single time. Sequences were obtained from blood, either unsorted or a sorted T cell fraction (not recorded which). The receptor set was obtained from a human donor who was either an allogeneic HSCT recipient or a stem cell or donor lymphocyte infusion donor (not recorded which). It is not recorded whose cells these are; they may come from a transplant donor.

This clonotype was found many times. The chain uses TRBV12-3 or TRBV12-4 and TRBJ1-2; possibly TRBD1 for D (6 bases). Trimming removed 4 bases from V and 6 bases from J, with 24 bases in between. The CDR3 covers 17 residues. The CDR3 protein is CASSCSRRQDRVDGYTF. CDR3 coding DNA: TGTGCCAGCAGTTGTAGTAGACGACAGGACCGAGTGGATGGCTACACCTTC.

The CDR3 region is CASSLASGRASYEQYF. The CDR3 DNA follows: TGCGCCAGCAGCTTGGCGAGCGGGAGGGCCTCCTACGAGCAGTACTTC. The chain has TRBV5-1 and TRBJ2-7, with 10 bases that match TRBD2. The CDR3 runs 16 residues. CDR1 and CDR2 from the germline V gene are SGHRS and YFSETQ. Trimming took 0 bases from V and 0 from J; bases not matched to a gene: 3.

This clonotype was seen more than once but under ten times. The CDR3 sequence: CSARHGQAFGYTF. The DNA for the CDR3 is TGCAGTGCTAGACACGGACAGGCCTTTGGCTACACCTTC. The chain combines TRBV20-1 with TRBJ1-2; 7 bases line up with TRBD1. Unmatched junction bases numbered 7, after V lost 2 bases and J lost 7 bases. Germline V gene data show CDR1 as DFQATT and CDR2 as SNEGSKA (reference sequence). This CDR3 comprises 13 residues.

V is TRBV12-3 or TRBV12-4 and J is TRBJ1-3; D is unclear. Trimming stripped 3 bases from V and 0 bases from J, with 12 bases between. This CDR3 region has 16 residues. The CDR3 DNA reads as TGTGCCAGCAGTTTTAAGATTGATAGCTCTGGAAACACCATATATTTT. It translates to CASSFKIDSSGNTIYF.

A few counts support this clonotype. This chain joins TRBV20-1 and TRBJ2-5; 8 nucleotides line up with TRBD2. From germline, CDR1 is DFQATT and CDR2 SNEGSKA (reference sequence). The V gene end was trimmed by 0 bases and the J gene end by 4 bases; junction bases not matched to a gene: 7. The CDR3 is made up of 15 amino acids. As DNA, the CDR3 is TGCAGTGCTAGAGATCGAGGTAGCGGGATAGAGACCCAGTACTTC. This encodes CSARDRGSGIETQYF.

The chain is built from TRBV2 and TRBJ2-6; D remains ambiguous. CDR1 is SNHLY and CDR2 is FYNNEI in the germline V gene. V lost 7 bases and J 0 bases, leaving 13 bases between the germline ends. The CDR3 is 16 amino acids. The CDR3 spells CASKSLSLSGANVLTF. CDR3 sequence (DNA): TGTGCCAGCAAGTCTCTGTCTCTCTCTGGGGCCAACGTCCTGACTTTC.

The chain couples TRBV4-3 to TRBJ2-7; maybe TRBD2 (7 bases). Trimming removed 4 bases from V and 5 bases from J, with 21 bases in between. Per the germline V gene, CDR1 is LGHNA and CDR2 is YSLEER. This CDR3 region has 16 residues. The CDR3: CASSRDFGGRRNEQYF. The DNA of the CDR3 is TGCGCCAGCAGCCGAGATTTCGGGGGGCGAAGGAACGAGCAGTACTTC.

This clonotype was counted only a few times. The chain uses TRBV3-1 and TRBJ1-2; D uncertain. The CDR3 covers 13 residues. Trimming pared 0 bases from V and 5 bases from J, leaving 7 bases between. Germline CDR1 reads LGHDT; CDR2 reads YNNKEL (reference sequence). The chain's CDR3 is CASSQDRRYGYTF. The CDR3 nucleotides are TGTGCCAGCAGCCAAGACAGACGTTATGGCTACACCTTC.

The J gene is TRBJ1-2, the V gene TRBV11-2; a weak D match, TRBD1 (6 bases). V was trimmed by 0 bases and J by 4 bases, leaving 6 bases between them. The germline CDR1 and CDR2 sequences are SGHAT and FQNNGV. This CDR3 has 13 residues. In nucleotides, the CDR3 is TGTGCCAGCAGCTTAGAGACAGGCTATGGCTACACCTTC. The encoded protein is CASSLETGYGYTF. The complete variable domain, with remaining parts taken from reference TRBV11-2 and TRBJ1-2, reads EAGVAQSPRYKIIEKRQSVAFWCNPISGHATLYWYQQILGQGPKLLIQFQNNGVVDDSQLPKDRFSAERLKGVDSTLKIQPAKLEDSAVYLCASSLETGYGYTFGSGTRLTVV.

This clonotype has only a few counts. V usage is TRBV6-1 and J usage is TRBJ2-1; D is undetermined. This CDR3 region has 14 residues. V lost 5 bases to trimming and J lost 0 bases, with 8 bases between them. CDR1 and CDR2 from the germline V gene are MNHNS and SASEGT. As DNA, the CDR3 is TGTGCCAGCAGTCGTCCCCCCTCCTACAATGAGCAGTTCTTC. It translates to CASSRPPSYNEQFF.

In this sample, this clonotype turned up a few times. DNA of the CDR3: TGCGCCAGCAGCTTCGGCACAAGCCCCTTGTTCTTC. As protein: CASSFGTSPLFF. This sequence joins TRBV5-1 and TRBJ2-1, with D unclear. Trimming shortened V by 2 bases and J by 15 bases, and 15 bases separated the two germline ends. This CDR3 contains 12 residues. Germline V gene lookup returns CDR1 SGHRS and CDR2 YFSETQ.

This chain links TRBV20-1 with TRBJ2-3, with 9 bases identical to TRBD2. The CDR3 loop spans 16 amino acids. The V segment lost 6 bases and the J segment 0 bases; nucleotides outside the gene matches: 10. CDR1 and CDR2 from the germline V gene are DFQATT and SNEGSKA (reference sequence). Here the CDR3 reads CSARSTSGRSTDTQYF. The CDR3 nucleotides are TGCAGTGCGAGAAGTACTAGCGGGCGGAGCACAGATACGCAGTATTTT.

The chain joins TRBV7-8 to TRBJ2-7; TRBD1 matches at 8 bases. The CDR3 spans 14 residues. Germline-derived CDR1 and CDR2 are SGHVS and FQNEAQ. Unmatched junction bases numbered 4, after V lost 0 bases and J lost 6 bases. Here the CDR3 reads CASSLAAGGGEQYF. DNA of the CDR3: TGTGCCAGCAGCTTAGCGGCAGGGGGCGGCGAGCAGTACTTC.

This clonotype was seen more than once but under ten times. The V gene is TRBV20-1, the J gene TRBJ2-3; D unresolved. The V gene's germline CDR1 is DFQATT and CDR2 SNEGSKA (reference sequence). Trimming shortened V by 1 base and J by 2 bases, and 7 bases separated the two germline ends. The CDR3 loop spans 13 amino acids. CDR3 sequence (DNA): TGCAGTGCTAGAGTCACGATCACAGATACGCAGTATTTT. Translating gives CSARVTITDTQYF.

The chain links TRBV20-1 to TRBJ1-5; the match to TRBD1 covers 8 bases. Germline V gives CDR1 DFQATT, CDR2 SNEGSKA (reference sequence). CDR3 length: 14 residues. J lost 7 bases, V lost 6 bases, and 11 bases had no gene match. The CDR3 protein is CSARTGRVGQPQHF. DNA of the CDR3: TGCAGTGCGCGGACAGGGAGAGTCGGGCAGCCCCAGCATTTT.

In its sample, this clonotype was seen many times. The gene calls are TRBV29-1 and TRBJ2-3, with TRBD2 identical over 9 bases. The CDR3 is made up of 13 amino acids. With 4 bases clipped from V and 6 bases from J, the junction kept 5 bases outside the gene matches. Germline V gene lookup returns CDR1 SQVTM and CDR2 ANQGSEA. Here the CDR3 reads CSVGLAGRDTQYF. CDR3 coding DNA: TGCAGCGTTGGGCTAGCGGGACGGGATACGCAGTATTTT.

This clonotype turned up a few times. The chain's CDR3 is CASSLDFVGYNEQFF. CDR3 coding DNA: TGTGCCAGCAGCTTAGATTTTGTTGGGTACAATGAGCAGTTCTTC. The chain links TRBV7-2 to TRBJ2-1; no reliable D call. There are 15 residues in the CDR3. Germline loops: CDR1 SGHTA, CDR2 FQGNSA. V was cut by 1 base and J by 4 bases, with 11 bases left in between.

V and J are TRBV27 and TRBJ1-6, with D unresolved. Trimming took 4 bases from V and 10 from J, leaving 11 bases between them. CDR3 length: 13 amino acids. Germline V gene sequence: CDR1 MNHEY, CDR2 SMNVEV (reference sequence). The DNA of the CDR3 is TGTGCCAGCAGTTCTTACCTGGGGTCACCCCTCCACTTT. Its protein product is CASSSYLGSPLHF.

This clonotype was counted ten times or more. The chain links TRBV29-1 to TRBJ2-2; TRBD1 is a possible D gene (5 bases). Germline V CDR1 and CDR2: SQVTM, ANQGSEA. V was pared by 6 bases and J by 2 bases, with 10 bases between. The CDR3 sequence is 13 residues long. The CDR3 loop is CSVLDTNTGELFF. DNA for the CDR3: TGCAGCGTACTGGACACCAACACCGGGGAGCTGTTTTTT.

The chain couples TRBV27 to TRBJ2-7, with D perhaps being TRBD1 or TRBD2 (5 bases each). V was shortened by 0 bases and J by 1 base, with 10 bases between the two germline ends. The CDR3 contains 15 residues. Germline V CDR1 and CDR2: MNHEY, SMNVEV (reference sequence). CDR3 region: CASSLSRGQSYEQYF. The CDR3 coding sequence is TGTGCCAGCAGTTTATCGAGGGGCCAATCCTACGAGCAGTACTTC.

There are many counts of this clonotype. The chain has TRBV5-1 and TRBJ2-3, with 9 bases fitting TRBD2. The CDR3 contains 17 residues. The ends lost 0 bases at V and 4 bases at J; junction bases unmatched: 9. CDR1 is SGHRS and CDR2 is YFSETQ in the germline V gene. CDR3 region: CASSLAGTSWSADTQYF. The CDR3 bases are TGCGCCAGCAGCTTGGCCGGGACTAGCTGGAGTGCAGATACGCAGTATTTT.

This clonotype has just one count. J is TRBJ1-2 and V is TRBV20-1; maybe TRBD1 (6 bases). Trimming pared 3 bases from V and 6 bases from J, leaving 11 bases between. The CDR3 is 12 amino acids. Germline V lookup: CDR1 DFQATT, CDR2 SNEGSKA (reference sequence). The CDR3 DNA sequence: TGCAGTGCTAGGCGGGGGGCGGATGGCTACACCTTC. Its translation is CSARRGADGYTF.

Only a few counts were recorded for this clonotype. The chain couples TRBV4-3 to TRBJ2-1, with TRBD2 as a possible D gene (5 bases). Trimming removed 0 bases from V and 8 bases from J, with 17 bases in between. Germline CDR1 and CDR2: LGHNA and YSLEER. This CDR3 has 16 residues. The CDR3 DNA reads TGCGCCAGCAGCCAAGATCGGCCTAGCCTTAGGGATGAGCAGTTCTTC. Protein product: CASSQDRPSLRDEQFF.

This clonotype has ten or more counts. The chain joins TRBV6-5 to TRBJ1-6; tentatively, D is TRBD1 (5 bases). Looked up from germline, CDR1 is MNHEY and CDR2 is SVGAGI. V lost 2 bases and J lost 2, with 10 bases in between. The CDR3 is made up of 16 amino acids. The CDR3 protein is CASSYRRVTYNSPLHF. CDR3 DNA: TGTGCCAGCAGTTACCGCAGGGTAACCTATAATTCACCCCTCCACTTT.

In its sample, this clonotype was seen many times. The V and J genes are TRBV7-8 and TRBJ1-1; 7 nucleotides line up with TRBD1. The CDR3 runs to 16 residues. From germline, CDR1 is SGHVS and CDR2 FQNEAQ. Trimming at V came to 3 bases and at J to 3 bases, leaving 10 bases not matched to a gene. The CDR3 reads CASSFQGVKKHTEAFF. As DNA, the CDR3 is TGTGCCAGCAGCTTCCAGGGGGTGAAGAAGCACACTGAAGCTTTCTTT.

The rearrangement joins TRBV10-3 to TRBJ1-1; D remains unclear. The CDR3 runs 13 residues. Trimming took off 5 bases at V and 6 bases at J, with 13 bases between the two ends. CDR1 and CDR2 (germline): ENHRY, SYGVKD. This CDR3 reads CAISFPGSSEAFF. CDR3 bases: TGTGCCATCAGTTTTCCGGGGTCGTCTGAAGCTTTCTTT.

This chain joins TRBV12-3 or TRBV12-4 and TRBJ1-1; 10 bases map to TRBD1. The CDR3 contains 14 residues. V lost 6 bases and J lost 4; bases outside the gene matches: 5. The CDR3 sequence: CASSPGQGVTEAFF. The DNA for the CDR3 is TGTGCCAGCAGCCCTGGACAGGGGGTCACTGAAGCTTTCTTT.

This clonotype has at least ten counts. V and J are TRBV7-2 and TRBJ2-2; no firm D call. Germline CDR1 is SGHTA and CDR2 is FQGNSA. The CDR3 runs to 15 residues. Trimming removed 5 bases at V and 2 bases at J, with 12 bases between. DNA of the CDR3: TGTGCCAGCAGCCTAACAAACACTAACACCGGGGAGCTGTTTTTT. The encoded protein is CASSLTNTNTGELFF. Full variable domain (outside the CDR3, taken from reference TRBV7-2 and TRBJ2-2): GAGVSQSPSNKVTEKGKDVELRCDPISGHTALYWYRQSLGQGLEFLIYFQGNSAPDKSGLPSDRFSAERTGGSVSTLTIQRTQQEDSAVYLCASSLTNTNTGELFFGEGSRLTVL.

In this sample, this clonotype turned up a few times. J is TRBJ1-2 and V is TRBV29-1; D is unclear. This CDR3 is built from 9 residues. Germline V gives CDR1 SQVTM, CDR2 ANQGSEA. With 2 bases removed from V and 8 bases from J, the gap between germline ends came to 3 bases. The CDR3 coding sequence is TGCAGCGTTGAACTGGGCTACACCTTC. Translation: CSVELGYTF.

This clonotype occurred a few times. The chain recombines TRBV6-5 with TRBJ2-5; D is tentatively TRBD1 or TRBD2 (5 bases each). V was shortened by 4 bases and J by 0 bases, with 9 bases between the two germline ends. Germline lookup yields CDR1 MNHEY and CDR2 SVGAGI. The CDR3 has 14 amino acids. The DNA for the CDR3 is TGTGCCAGCAGTTGGGGACGGTACCAAGAGACCCAGTACTTC. This encodes CASSWGRYQETQYF.